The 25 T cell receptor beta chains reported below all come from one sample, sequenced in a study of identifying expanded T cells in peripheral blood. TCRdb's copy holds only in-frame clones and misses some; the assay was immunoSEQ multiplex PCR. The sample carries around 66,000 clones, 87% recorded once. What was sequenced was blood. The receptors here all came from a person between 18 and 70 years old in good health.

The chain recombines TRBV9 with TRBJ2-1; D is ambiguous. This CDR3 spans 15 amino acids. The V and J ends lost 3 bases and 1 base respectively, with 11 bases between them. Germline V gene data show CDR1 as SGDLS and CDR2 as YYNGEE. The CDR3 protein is CASSARHQSYNEQFF. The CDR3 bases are TGTGCCAGCAGCGCCCGGCACCAATCCTACAATGAGCAGTTCTTC.

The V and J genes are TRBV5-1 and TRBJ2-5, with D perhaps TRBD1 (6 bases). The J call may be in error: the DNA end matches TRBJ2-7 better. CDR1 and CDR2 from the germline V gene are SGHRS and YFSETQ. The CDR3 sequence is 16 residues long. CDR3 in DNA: TGCGCCAGCAGCTTGGCCGGTTTGCAGGGGTCCTACGAGCAGTACTTC. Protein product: CASSLAGLQGSYEQYF.

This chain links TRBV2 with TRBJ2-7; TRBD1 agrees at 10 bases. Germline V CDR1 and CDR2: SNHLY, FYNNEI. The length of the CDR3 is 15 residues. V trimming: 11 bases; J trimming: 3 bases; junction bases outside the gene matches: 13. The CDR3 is CAGSPGQGYGYEQYF. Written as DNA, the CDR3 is TGTGCCGGATCTCCGGGACAGGGGTATGGCTACGAGCAGTACTTC. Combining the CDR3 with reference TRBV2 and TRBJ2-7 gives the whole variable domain EPEVTQTPSHQVTQMGQEVILRCVPISNHLYFYWYRQILGQKVEFLVSFYNNEISEKSEIFDDQFSVERPDGSNFTLKIRSTKLEDSAMYFCAGSPGQGYGYEQYFGPGTRLTVT.

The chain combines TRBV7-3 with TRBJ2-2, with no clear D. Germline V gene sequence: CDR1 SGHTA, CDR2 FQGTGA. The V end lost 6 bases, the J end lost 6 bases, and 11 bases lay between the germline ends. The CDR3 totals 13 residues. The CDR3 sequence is CASRDGPSGELFF. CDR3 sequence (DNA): TGTGCCAGCAGGGATGGGCCGTCCGGGGAGCTGTTTTTT. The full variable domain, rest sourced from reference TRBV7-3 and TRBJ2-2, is GAGVSQTPSNKVTEKGKYVELRCDPISGHTALYWYRQSLGQGPEFLIYFQGTGAADDSGLPNDRFFAVRPEGSVSTLKIQRTERGDSAVYLCASRDGPSGELFFGEGSRLTVL.

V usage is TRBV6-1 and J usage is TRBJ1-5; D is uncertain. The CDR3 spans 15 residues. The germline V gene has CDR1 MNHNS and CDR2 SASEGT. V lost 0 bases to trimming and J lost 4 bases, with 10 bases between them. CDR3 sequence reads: CASSEAQQRNQPQHF. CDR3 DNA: TGTGCCAGCAGTGAAGCGCAGCAGCGAAATCAGCCCCAGCATTTT.

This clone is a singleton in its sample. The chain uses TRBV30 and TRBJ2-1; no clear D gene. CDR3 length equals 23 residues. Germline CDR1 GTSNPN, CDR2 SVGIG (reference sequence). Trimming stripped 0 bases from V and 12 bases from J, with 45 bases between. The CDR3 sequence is CAWSVLNFWLPLPSFHGLRWQFF. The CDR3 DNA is TGTGCCTGGAGTGTTCTTAACTTTTGGCTGCCCCTTCCCTCCTTTCACGGTCTCCGTTGGCAGTTCTTC.

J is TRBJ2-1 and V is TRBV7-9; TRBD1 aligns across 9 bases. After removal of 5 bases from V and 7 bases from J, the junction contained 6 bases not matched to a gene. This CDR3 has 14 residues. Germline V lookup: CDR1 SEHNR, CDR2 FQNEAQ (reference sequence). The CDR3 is CASSPDRGTNEQFF. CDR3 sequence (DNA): TGTGCCAGCAGCCCCGACAGGGGGACGAATGAGCAGTTCTTC.

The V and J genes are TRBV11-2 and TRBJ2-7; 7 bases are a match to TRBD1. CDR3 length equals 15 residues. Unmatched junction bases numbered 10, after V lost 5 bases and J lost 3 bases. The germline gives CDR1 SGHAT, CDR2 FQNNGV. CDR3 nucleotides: TGTGCCAGCAGCCAAGGGGGCCACCTAGGCTACGAGCAGTACTTC. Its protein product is CASSQGGHLGYEQYF. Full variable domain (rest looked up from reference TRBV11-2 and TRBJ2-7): EAGVAQSPRYKIIEKRQSVAFWCNPISGHATLYWYQQILGQGPKLLIQFQNNGVVDDSQLPKDRFSAERLKGVDSTLKIQPAKLEDSAVYLCASSQGGHLGYEQYFGPGTRLTVT.

The CDR3: CAISENPQGGYNSPLHF. CDR3 DNA sequence: TGTGCCATCAGTGAAAACCCTCAGGGTGGCTATAATTCACCCCTCCACTTT. This rearrangement joins TRBV10-3 to TRBJ1-6; weak D call: TRBD1 (5 bases). In germline, CDR1 is ENHRY, CDR2 SYGVKD. The CDR3 has 17 residues. Deletions cut 3 bases from V and 3 bases from J, with 15 bases between.

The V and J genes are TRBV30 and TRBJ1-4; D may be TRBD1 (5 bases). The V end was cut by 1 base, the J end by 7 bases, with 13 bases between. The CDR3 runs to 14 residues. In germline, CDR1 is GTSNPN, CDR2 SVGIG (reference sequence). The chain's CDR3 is CAWSGTQLTEKLFF. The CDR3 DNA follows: TGTGCCTGGAGTGGGACACAGCTCACTGAAAAACTGTTTTTT.

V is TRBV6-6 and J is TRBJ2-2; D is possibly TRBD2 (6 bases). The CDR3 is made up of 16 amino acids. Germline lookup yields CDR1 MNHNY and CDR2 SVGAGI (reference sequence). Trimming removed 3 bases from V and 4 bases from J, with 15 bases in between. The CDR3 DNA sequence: TGTGCCAGCAGTTATTTGGCGGGACTCAGCACCGGGGAGCTGTTTTTT. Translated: CASSYLAGLSTGELFF.

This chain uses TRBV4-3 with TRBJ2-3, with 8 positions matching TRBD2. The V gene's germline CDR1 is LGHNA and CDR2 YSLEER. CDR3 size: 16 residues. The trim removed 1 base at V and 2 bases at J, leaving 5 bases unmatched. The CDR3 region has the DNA TGCGCCAGCAGCCAAGTTGTAGCGGGGTTCACAGATACGCAGTATTTT. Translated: CASSQVVAGFTDTQYF.

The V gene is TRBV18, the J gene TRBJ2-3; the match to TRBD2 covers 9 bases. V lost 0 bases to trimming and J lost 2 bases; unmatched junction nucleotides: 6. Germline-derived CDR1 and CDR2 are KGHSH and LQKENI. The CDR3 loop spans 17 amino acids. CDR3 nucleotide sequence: TGTGCCAGCTCACCACCCTCAGGACTAGCGCTCACAGATACGCAGTATTTT. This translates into CASSPPSGLALTDTQYF.

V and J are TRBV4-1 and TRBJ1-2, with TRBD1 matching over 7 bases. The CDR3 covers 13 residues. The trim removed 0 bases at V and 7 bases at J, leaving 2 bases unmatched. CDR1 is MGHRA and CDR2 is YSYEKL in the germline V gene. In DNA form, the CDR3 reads TGCGCCAGCAGCCAAGAAGACAGGGCTGGCTACACCTTC. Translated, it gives CASSQEDRAGYTF.

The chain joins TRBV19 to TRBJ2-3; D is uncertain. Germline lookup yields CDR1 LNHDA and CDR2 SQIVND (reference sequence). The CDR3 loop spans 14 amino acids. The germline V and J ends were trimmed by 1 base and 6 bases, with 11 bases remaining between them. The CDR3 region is CASSIVPIEDTQYF. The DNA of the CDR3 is TGTGCCAGTAGTATAGTACCCATTGAGGATACGCAGTATTTT.

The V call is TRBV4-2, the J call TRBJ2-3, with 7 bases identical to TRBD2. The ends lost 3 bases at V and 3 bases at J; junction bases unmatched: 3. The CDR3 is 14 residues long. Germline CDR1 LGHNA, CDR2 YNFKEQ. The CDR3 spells CASSHGGETDTQYF. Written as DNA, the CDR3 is TGTGCCAGCAGCCATGGGGGGGAAACAGATACGCAGTATTTT.

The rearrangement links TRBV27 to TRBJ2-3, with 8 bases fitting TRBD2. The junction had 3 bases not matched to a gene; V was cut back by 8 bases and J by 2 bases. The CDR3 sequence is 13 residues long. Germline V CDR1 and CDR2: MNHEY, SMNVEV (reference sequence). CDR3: CASSSGFTDTQYF. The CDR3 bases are TGTGCCAGCTCTAGCGGGTTCACAGATACGCAGTATTTT.

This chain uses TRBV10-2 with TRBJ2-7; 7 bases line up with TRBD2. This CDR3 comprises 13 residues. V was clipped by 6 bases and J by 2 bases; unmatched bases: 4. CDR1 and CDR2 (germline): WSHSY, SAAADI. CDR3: CASRDGRAYEQYF. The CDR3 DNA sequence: TGCGCCAGCAGAGATGGGAGGGCCTACGAGCAGTACTTC.

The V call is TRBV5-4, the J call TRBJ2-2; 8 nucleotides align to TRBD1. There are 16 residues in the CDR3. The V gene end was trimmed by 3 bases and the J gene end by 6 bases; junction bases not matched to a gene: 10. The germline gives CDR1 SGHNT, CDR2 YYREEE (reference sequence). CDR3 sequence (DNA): TGTGCCAGCAGCTCCTCGGACAGGGAAGTCTCCGGGGAGCTGTTTTTT. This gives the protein CASSSSDREVSGELFF.

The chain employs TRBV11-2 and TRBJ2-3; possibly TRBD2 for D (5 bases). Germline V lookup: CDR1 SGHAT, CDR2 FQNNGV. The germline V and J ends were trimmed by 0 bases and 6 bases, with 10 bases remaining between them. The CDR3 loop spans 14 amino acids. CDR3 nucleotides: TGTGCCAGCAGCTTAGATCAGAGGGTGGATACGCAGTATTTT. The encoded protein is CASSLDQRVDTQYF.

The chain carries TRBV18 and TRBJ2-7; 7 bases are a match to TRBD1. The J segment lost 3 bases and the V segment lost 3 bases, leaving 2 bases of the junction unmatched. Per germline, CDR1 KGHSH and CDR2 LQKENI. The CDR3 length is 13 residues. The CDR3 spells CASSPGDSYEQYF. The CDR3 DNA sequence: TGTGCCAGCTCACCGGGGGACAGCTACGAGCAGTACTTC.

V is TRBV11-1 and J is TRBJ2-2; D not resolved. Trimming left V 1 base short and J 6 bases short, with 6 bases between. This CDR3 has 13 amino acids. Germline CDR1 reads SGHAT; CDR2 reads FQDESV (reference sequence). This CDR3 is CASSLELSGELFF. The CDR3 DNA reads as TGTGCCAGCAGCTTAGAATTGTCCGGGGAGCTGTTTTTT.

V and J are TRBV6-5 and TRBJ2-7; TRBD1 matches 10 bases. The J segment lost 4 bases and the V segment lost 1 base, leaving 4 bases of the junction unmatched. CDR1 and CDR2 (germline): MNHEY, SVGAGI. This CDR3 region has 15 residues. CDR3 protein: CASSYYGQGGYEQYF. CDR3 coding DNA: TGTGCCAGCAGTTACTACGGACAGGGGGGGTACGAGCAGTACTTC.

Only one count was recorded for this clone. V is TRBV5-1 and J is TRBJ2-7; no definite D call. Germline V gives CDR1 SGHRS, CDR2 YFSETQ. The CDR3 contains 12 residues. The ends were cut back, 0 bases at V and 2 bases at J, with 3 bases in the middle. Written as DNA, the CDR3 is TGCGCCAGCAGCTTGGGGGCCTACGAGCAGTACTTC. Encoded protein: CASSLGAYEQYF.

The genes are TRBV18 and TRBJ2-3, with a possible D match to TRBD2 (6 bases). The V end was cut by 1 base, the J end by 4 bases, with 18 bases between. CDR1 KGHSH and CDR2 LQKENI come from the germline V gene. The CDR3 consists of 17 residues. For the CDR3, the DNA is TGTGCCAGCTCACCACTAGTAGGGACTCCCTCACCAGATACGCAGTATTTT. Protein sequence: CASSPLVGTPSPDTQYF.